These 9 T cell receptor beta chains were all obtained from the same sample, sequenced in a study of early T cells in non-severe SARS-CoV-2 infection. From the 5' RACE reads, TCRdb called clonotypes with MiXCR, one entry per CDR3 protein. The top ten hold 16% of the sample, which has 40,000 to 55,000 distinct CDR3 sequences, 12% seen once. The sequencing input was whole blood. These receptors all stem from an adult who was a healthcare worker with PCR-confirmed SARS-CoV-2 infection or an uninfected control (not recorded which).

This clonotype was seen a few times. The chain uses TRBV9 and TRBJ2-3; 7 bases are a match to TRBD1. CDR3 size: 16 residues. CDR1 and CDR2 from the germline V gene are SGDLS and YYNGEE. The V and J ends lost 0 bases and 2 bases, in that order; junction bases with no gene match: 6. The CDR3 DNA sequence: TGTGCCAGCAGCGTAGAGGGGGACAGACCCACAGATACGCAGTATTTT. Translated: CASSVEGDRPTDTQYF. The whole variable domain, filled in from reference TRBV9 and TRBJ2-3, reads DSGVTQTPKHLITATGQRVTLRCSPRSGDLSVYWYQQSLDQGLQFLIQYYNGEERAKGNILERFSAQQFPDLHSELNLSSLELGDSALYFCASSVEGDRPTDTQYFGPGTRLTVL.

This clonotype was seen many times. Germline is not matched at one junction end, which may reflect a read error. This chain uses TRBV7-7 with TRBJ2-1, with TRBD2 identical over 8 bases. Germline V CDR1 and CDR2: SSHAT, FNYEAQ (reference sequence). The CDR3 has 16 residues. CDR3 sequence: CASSFILAGGRDEQFF. The DNA of the CDR3 is TGTGCTAGCAGCTTTATTCTCGCGGGAGGCCGGGATGAGCAGTTCTTC.

The chain employs TRBV19 and TRBJ2-1; D gene uncertain. Germline V gene data show CDR1 as LNHDA and CDR2 as SQIVND (reference sequence). V lost 6 bases and J 4 bases, leaving 10 bases between the germline ends. This CDR3 is built from 13 residues. The CDR3 bases are TGTGCCAGTAGGATGACTCGTTACAATGAGCAGTTCTTC. This translates into CASRMTRYNEQFF. Filled out from reference TRBV19 and TRBJ2-1, the complete variable domain reads DGGITQSPKYLFRKEGQNVTLSCEQNLNHDAMYWYRQDPGQGLRLIYYSQIVNDFQKGDIAEGYSVSREKKESFPLTVTSAQKNPTAFYLCASRMTRYNEQFFGPGTRLTVL.

This clonotype came up many times. V gene TRBV18 combines with J gene TRBJ2-4, with 12 bases fitting TRBD1. Germline lookup yields CDR1 KGHSH and CDR2 LQKENI. With 0 bases clipped from V and 5 bases from J, the junction kept 2 bases outside the gene matches. The CDR3 is made up of 16 amino acids. The CDR3: CASSPPGQGAENIQYF. For the CDR3, the DNA is TGTGCCAGCTCACCACCGGGACAGGGGGCGGAAAACATTCAGTACTTC.

This clonotype turned up a few times. The chain links TRBV2 to TRBJ1-1, with D possibly TRBD1 on 6 matching bases. The CDR3 runs to 12 residues. Germline CDR1 is SNHLY and CDR2 is FYNNEI. V was pared by 7 bases and J by 6 bases, with 12 bases between. The CDR3 loop is CASNLGGAEAFF. The CDR3 DNA is TGTGCCAGCAATCTCGGGGGCGCTGAAGCTTTCTTT.

At least ten counts were recorded for this clonotype. The gene calls are TRBV6-4 and TRBJ2-2; 8 bases align to TRBD1. The ends lost 0 bases at V and 6 bases at J; junction bases unmatched: 6. Germline V lookup: CDR1 MRHNA, CDR2 SNTAGT. The CDR3 length is 16 residues. CDR3 sequence: CASSDSFQGAAGELFF. CDR3 sequence (DNA): TGTGCCAGCAGTGACTCATTTCAGGGGGCGGCCGGGGAGCTGTTTTTT.

In this sample, this clonotype turned up a few times. The rearrangement links TRBV6-2 or TRBV6-3 to TRBJ2-5; D unresolved. This CDR3 region has 12 residues. Germline V gene data show CDR1 as MNHEY and CDR2 as SVGEGT. V lost 2 bases and J 4 bases, leaving 5 bases between the germline ends. The CDR3, as DNA: TGTGCCAGCAGTTACAATGGAGAGACCCAGTACTTC. Its translation: CASSYNGETQYF.

The chain joins TRBV19 to TRBJ2-1, with 9 bases that match TRBD1. The V gene's germline CDR1 is LNHDA and CDR2 SQIVND (reference sequence). With 5 bases clipped from V and 7 bases from J, the junction kept 6 bases outside the gene matches. The CDR3 has 14 residues. The CDR3 bases are TGTGCCAGTAGTGCCCGGACAGGGGATAATGAGCAGTTCTTC. Its protein product is CASSARTGDNEQFF.

Only a few counts were recorded for this clonotype. The chain joins TRBV19 to TRBJ1-5; a weak D match, TRBD1 (6 bases). The germline CDR1 and CDR2 sequences are LNHDA and SQIVND (reference sequence). V dropped 5 bases and J dropped 5 bases, with 13 bases sitting between them. The CDR3 is made up of 14 amino acids. The CDR3 sequence: CASSPQGRDQPQHF. The CDR3 region has the DNA TGTGCCAGTAGTCCCCAGGGGCGAGATCAGCCCCAGCATTTT.